This is a list of T cell receptor beta chains from one sample in a study of molecular identifiers for immune sequencing clone quantification. TCRdb analysed the PCR reads with MiXCR anew, one entry per CDR3 protein. The data show 550,000 to 750,000 distinct CDR3 sequences, 15% to 20% seen once. The specimen was naive CD8+ T cells from blood, with Jurkat cell RNA spiked in. The receptors derive from a human donor in good health. Some libraries in this study had Jurkat cell RNA spiked in. CDR3s include the opening cysteine and the closing phenylalanine or tryptophan. The order of the fields is clone size, J gene, V gene, D gene, CDR3 protein, CDR3 DNA. D genes are given only for firm matches. Expanded clones get a size class; other rows say once, few or many, or leave the size out.

. TRBJ1-5 TRBV19 . CASSKFPDQPQHF TGTGCCAGTAGTAAGTTCCCCGATCAGCCCCAGCATTTT
many TRBJ1-4 TRBV27 . CASSFVSHEKLFF TGTGCCAGCAGTTTTGTCAGCCATGAAAAACTGTTTTTT
few TRBJ2-1 TRBV29-1 TRBD2 CSVEDGGANYNEQFF TGCAGCGTTGAAGACGGGGGGGCAAATTACAATGAGCAGTTCTTC
. TRBJ2-2 TRBV7-7 . CASSSTSFGELAGELFF TGTGCCAGCAGCTCCACATCATTTGGAGAGTTAGCCGGGGAGCTGTTTTTT
. TRBJ1-2 TRBV28 . CASSHTRNYGCTF TGTGCCAGCAGTCACACAAGGAACTATGGCTGCACCTTC
many TRBJ1-6 TRBV28 . CASSLSDSHYSPLHF TGTGCCAGCAGTTTAAGCGACAGCCATTATTCACCCCTCCACTTT
few TRBJ1-5 TRBV19 . CASSIGPGPLGNQPQHF TGTGCCAGTAGTATTGGTCCGGGGCCCCTTGGCAATCAGCCCCAGCATTTT
many TRBJ2-5 TRBV20-1 . CSARDMGRGGAEETQYF TGCAGTGCTAGAGATATGGGTAGAGGGGGGGCCGAAGAGACCCAGTACTTC
few TRBJ2-3 TRBV19 TRBD2 CASSDPGLTDTQYF TGTGCCAGTAGTGACCCGGGACTAACAGATACGCAGTATTTT
few TRBJ2-7 TRBV5-6 TRBD2 CASSPGTSGGAFVYEQYF TGTGCCAGCAGCCCCGGGACTAGCGGGGGGGCCTTTGTCTACGAGCAGTACTTC
. TRBJ2-3 TRBV10-3 . CAISDWSTDTRYF TGTGCCATCAGTGACTGGAGCACAGATACGCGGTATTTT
many TRBJ2-7 TRBV4-3 . CASSQDRGLIYEQYF TGCGCCAGCAGCCAAGATAGAGGACTAATCTACGAGCAGTACTTC
. TRBJ1-2 TRBV7-9 . CASSPGQGYTF TGTGCCAGCAGCCCAGGACAGGGCTACACCTTC
once TRBJ2-3 TRBV6-5 . CASGRRDGSTDTQYF TGTGCCAGCGGTCGAAGGGACGGTAGCACAGATACGCAGTATTTT
. TRBJ2-6 TRBV24-1 . CATSDLDSLSGANVPTF TGTGCCACCAGTGATCTCGACAGCTTATCTGGGGCCAACGTCCCGACTTTC
many TRBJ1-5 TRBV4-3 . CASSQDIGENQPQHF TGCGCCAGCAGCCAAGATATAGGGGAAAATCAGCCCCAGCATTTT
many TRBJ2-3 TRBV27 TRBD2 CASSLLTSGGPSTDTQYF TGTGCCAGCAGTTTGCTGACTAGCGGGGGCCCTAGCACAGATACGCAGTATTTT
many TRBJ2-7 TRBV13 TRBD1 CASSQTGGAHYEQYF TGTGCCAGCAGCCAAACAGGGGGCGCCCACTACGAGCAGTACTTC
many TRBJ1-1 TRBV29-1 . CSGERVAEAFF TGCAGCGGAGAAAGGGTGGCTGAAGCTTTCTTT
few TRBJ2-1 TRBV27 . CASSSYSVFNEQFF TGTGCCAGCAGTTCATATAGCGTTTTCAATGAGCAGTTCTTC
. TRBJ2-7 TRBV5-6 . CASSWGPPSSYEQYF TGTGCCAGCAGCTGGGGGCCCCCCAGCTCCTACGAGCAGTACTTC
few TRBJ2-5 TRBV10-1 . CASSEGGAEETQYF TGCGCCAGCAGTGAAGGGGGGGCCGAAGAGACCCAGTACTTC